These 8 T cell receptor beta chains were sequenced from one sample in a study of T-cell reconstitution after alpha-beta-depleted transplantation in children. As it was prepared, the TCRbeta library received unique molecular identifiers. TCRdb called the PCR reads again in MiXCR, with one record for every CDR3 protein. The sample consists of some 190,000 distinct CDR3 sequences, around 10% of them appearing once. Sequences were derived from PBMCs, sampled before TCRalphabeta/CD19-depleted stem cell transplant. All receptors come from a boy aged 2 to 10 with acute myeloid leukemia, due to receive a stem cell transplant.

The CDR3 coding sequence is TGTGCCAGCAGCCGACAGGGGTGGAACGAGCAGTACGTC. Translation gives CASSRQGWNEQYV. The chain links TRBV7-9 to TRBJ2-7; 8 nucleotides agree with TRBD1. The CDR3 has 13 amino acids. Germline trimming cut 5 bases from V and 5 bases from J; bases unmatched to any gene: 5. CDR1 and CDR2 from the germline V gene are SEHNR and FQNEAQ (reference sequence).

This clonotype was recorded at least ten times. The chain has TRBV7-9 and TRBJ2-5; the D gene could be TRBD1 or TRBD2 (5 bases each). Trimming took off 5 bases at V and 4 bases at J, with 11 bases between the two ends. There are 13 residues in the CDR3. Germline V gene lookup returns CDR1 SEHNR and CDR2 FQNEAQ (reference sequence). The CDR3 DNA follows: TGTGCCAGCAGCAAGCGTGGGGGAGAGACCCAGTACTTC. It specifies CASSKRGGETQYF.

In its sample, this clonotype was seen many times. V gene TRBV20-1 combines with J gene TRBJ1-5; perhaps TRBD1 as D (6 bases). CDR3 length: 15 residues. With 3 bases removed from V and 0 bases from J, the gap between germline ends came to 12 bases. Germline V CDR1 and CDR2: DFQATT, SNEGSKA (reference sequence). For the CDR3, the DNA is TGCAGTGCTAGCCTCCCAGGGGATAGCAATCAGCCCCAGCATTTT. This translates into CSASLPGDSNQPQHF.

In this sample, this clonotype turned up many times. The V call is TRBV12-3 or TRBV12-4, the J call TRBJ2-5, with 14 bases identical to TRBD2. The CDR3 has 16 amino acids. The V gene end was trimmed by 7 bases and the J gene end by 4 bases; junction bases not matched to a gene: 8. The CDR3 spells CASNPRGTSGGETQYF. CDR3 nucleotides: TGTGCCAGCAACCCAAGGGGGACTAGCGGGGGAGAGACCCAGTACTTC.

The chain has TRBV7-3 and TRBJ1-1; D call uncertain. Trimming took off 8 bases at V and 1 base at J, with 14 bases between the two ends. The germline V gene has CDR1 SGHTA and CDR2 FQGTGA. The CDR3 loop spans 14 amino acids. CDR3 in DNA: TGTGCCAGCGCCTGGGGTTCAGAGAACACTGAAGCTTTCTTT. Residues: CASAWGSENTEAFF.

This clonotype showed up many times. CDR3 DNA: TGCGCCAGCAGCTTGGCAGGGGACAGAGACTACGAGCAGTACTTC. It yields the protein CASSLAGDRDYEQYF. The chain links TRBV5-1 to TRBJ2-7; TRBD1 matches 7 bases. CDR1 SGHRS and CDR2 YFSETQ come from the germline V gene. The CDR3 length is 15 residues. V trimming: 0 bases; J trimming: 3 bases; junction bases outside the gene matches: 6.

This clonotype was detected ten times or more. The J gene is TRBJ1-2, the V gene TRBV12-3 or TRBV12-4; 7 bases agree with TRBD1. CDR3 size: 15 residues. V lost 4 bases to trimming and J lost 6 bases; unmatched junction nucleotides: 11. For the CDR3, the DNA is TGTGCCAGCAGTTCTGACAGGGCCGGGTGGAATGGCTACACCTTC. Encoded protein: CASSSDRAGWNGYTF.

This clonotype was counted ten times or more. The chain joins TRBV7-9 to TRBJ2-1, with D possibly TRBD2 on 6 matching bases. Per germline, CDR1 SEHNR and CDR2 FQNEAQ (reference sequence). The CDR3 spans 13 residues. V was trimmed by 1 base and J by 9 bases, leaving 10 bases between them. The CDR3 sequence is CASSLVLAAEQFF. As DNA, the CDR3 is TGTGCCAGCAGCTTAGTACTAGCAGCTGAGCAGTTCTTC.